Listed below are T cell receptor beta chains from one sample, sequenced in a study of T cell responses to AZD1222 COVID-19 vaccine. Some clones are missing from TCRdb's copy, which holds only in-frame ones; the method was immunoSEQ multiplex PCR. The sample includes approximately 200,000 clones, around 93% seen only once; the top ten take roughly 8.4%. The material was peripheral blood, obtained on day 0 of AZD1222 vaccination. These receptors all come from an adult in good health. Each CDR3 is given with its conserved first and last residue. A D gene is named only where the DNA matches it firmly. Rows may omit the clone size; those that give it use once, few, many or a size class.

d_call clone_size j_call v_call cdr3_nt cdr3_aa
. . TRBJ2-1 TRBV29-1 TGCAGCGTCATTGAGTTCTTGGGGACCAAGAGGGAGCAGTTCTTC CSVIEFLGTKREQFF
TRBD1 . TRBJ1-2 TRBV14 TGTGCCAGCAGCCAAGCTGGGACAGGGGTACATGGCTACACCTTC CASSQAGTGVHGYTF
TRBD1 . TRBJ1-2 TRBV7-9 TGTGCCAGCAGCTTAGCCGGGACAGGGAGCGGCTACACCTTC CASSLAGTGSGYTF
. . TRBJ2-7 TRBV28 TGTGCCAGCAGTCGCCGACCAGGGGCCTTCGACGAGCAGTACTTC CASSRRPGAFDEQYF
. . TRBJ2-7 TRBV14 TGTGCCAGCAGCCAAGATCTGGGACCCCGGGAGCAGTACTTC CASSQDLGPREQYF
. . TRBJ2-3 TRBV7-3 TGTGCCAGCAGCCGGTCCTTGCCGCCAGATACGCAGTATTTT CASSRSLPPDTQYF
TRBD1 . TRBJ1-4 TRBV27 TGTGCCAGCAGGGGGCAGGGGGCTGAAAAACTGTTTTTT CASRGQGAEKLFF
. . TRBJ2-1 TRBV12-5 TGTGCTAGTGGTTTGGTAGGCAGAAACAATGAGCAGTTCTTC CASGLVGRNNEQFF
. once TRBJ2-7 TRBV27 TGTGCCAGCAGGCGCCTCTACGAGCAGTACTTC CASRRLYEQYF
. . TRBJ1-1 TRBV12-3/TRBV12-4 TGTGCCAGCCGACAGGTCCCCACTGAAGCTTTCTTT CASRQVPTEAFF
TRBD2 . TRBJ2-1 TRBV18 TGTGCCAGCTCACCAAGCAGAATAGCGGGAGAACGGAATGAGCAGTTCTTC CASSPSRIAGERNEQFF
. . TRBJ1-1 TRBV7-8 TGTGCCAGCAGCTTCGGACAGAGAACTGAAGCTTTCTTT CASSFGQRTEAFF
. . TRBJ2-7 TRBV6-5 TGTGCCAGCAGTTACTCGGAGACAGCTTCCTACGAGCAGTACTTC CASSYSETASYEQYF
TRBD1 . TRBJ2-2 TRBV6-5 TGTGCCAGCAGCTACAGGGGGCGGGACACCGGGGAGCTGTTTTTT CASSYRGRDTGELFF
. . TRBJ1-2 TRBV11-2 TGTGCCAGCAGCAATTACCCCAGGGGCAGGGAGTATGGCTACACCTTC CASSNYPRGREYGYTF
TRBD1 . TRBJ1-4 TRBV27 TGTGCCAGCAGTTTTTTAACCGGGACAGGGCGAACTAATGAAAAACTGTTTTTT CASSFLTGTGRTNEKLFF
. . TRBJ1-5 TRBV5-1 TGCGCCAGCAGCTTGGAGGGGGAAAAACGGCAGCCCCAGCATTTT CASSLEGEKRQPQHF
TRBD1 . TRBJ1-2 TRBV30 TGTGCCTCCGGAGCGGGGAGGGCCTCGGGACAGGGGGCGGAGAACTATGGCTACACCTTC CASGAGRASGQGAENYGYTF
. . TRBJ1-1 TRBV15 TGTGCCACCAGCAGAGCTGCAGCGGGGAACACTGAAGCTTTCTTT CATSRAAAGNTEAFF
TRBD1 . TRBJ1-2 TRBV6-6 TGTGCCAGCAGTCCCTTAGACAGGGCCTATGGCTACACCTTC CASSPLDRAYGYTF
. . TRBJ1-6 TRBV27 TGTGCCAGCAGTTTATTGGGCACCGGTTCACCCCTCCACTTT CASSLLGTGSPLHF
. . TRBJ2-7 TRBV25-1 TGTGCCAGCGCCATCCGGGGTCCGGGGGAGCAGTACTTC CASAIRGPGEQYF
TRBD1 . TRBJ2-7 TRBV6-1 TGTGCCAGCAGTGAATCGGGGACAGGGAGGTACGAGCAGTACTTC CASSESGTGRYEQYF
. . TRBJ2-5 TRBV30 TGTGCCTGGAATAGCGGCCAAGAGACCCAGTACTTC CAWNSGQETQYF
. . TRBJ2-7 TRBV7-9 TGTGCCAGCAGCCCGAAAGGGGTCGCCGAGCAGTACTTC CASSPKGVAEQYF
TRBD1 . TRBJ1-1 TRBV19 TGTGCCAGTACCCCCCCGGCAGGGGGCGTATTTAGGAACACTGAAGCTTTCTTT CASTPPAGGVFRNTEAFF
TRBD2 . TRBJ2-5 TRBV10-2 TGCGCCAGCAGGGAAGGACTAGCGGGAGGGTCTGGCCAGTACTTC CASREGLAGGSGQYF
TRBD1 once TRBJ1-5 TRBV7-9 TGTGCCAGCAGCTTAGGATCGGACAGGGGGAATAACAATCAGCCCCAGCATTTT CASSLGSDRGNNNQPQHF
TRBD2 . TRBJ2-3 TRBV5-6 TGTGCCAGCAGCTTGCGACTAGCGCACAGCACAGATACGCAGTATTTT CASSLRLAHSTDTQYF
TRBD2 once TRBJ2-5 TRBV2 TGTGCCAGCAGTGGTGCGGGGGGGAAAGAGACCCAGTACTTC CASSGAGGKETQYF
TRBD2 . TRBJ2-5 TRBV6-2/TRBV6-3 TGTGCCAGCAGTTACTCTAGGAACCAGCGGGAGGGCCCCCAAGAGACCCAGTACTTC CASSYSRNQREGPQETQYF
. . TRBJ2-6 TRBV28 TGTGCCAGCAGTTTATCGAGGGATTCCGTCCTGACTTTC CASSLSRDSVLTF
TRBD1 . TRBJ2-1 TRBV5-1 TGCGCCAGCAGCTTTGGGTCAGGGGGCGGGAATGAGCAGTTCTTC CASSFGSGGGNEQFF
TRBD1 . TRBJ2-5 TRBV7-2 TGTGCCAGCAGCTTAGCCGCGACAGGGTCCCAAGAGACCCAGTACTTC CASSLAATGSQETQYF
TRBD1 . TRBJ2-7 TRBV2 TGTGCCAGCAGTGAAGGGGTAGGGGACAGGGGGTACGAGCAGTACTTC CASSEGVGDRGYEQYF
TRBD1 . TRBJ1-4 TRBV18 TGTGCCAGCTCCCCCCGGACAGGGGCTAATGAAAAACTGTTTTTT CASSPRTGANEKLFF
. . TRBJ2-1 TRBV15 TGTGCCACCAGCTCCAGGACAGCCAGTGCTGAGCAGTTCTTC CATSSRTASAEQFF
. . TRBJ1-6 TRBV5-4 TGTGCCAGCAGCTTGGGAAGCTCCTATAATTCACCCCTCCACTTT CASSLGSSYNSPLHF
. . TRBJ2-1 TRBV5-1 TGCGCCAGCAGCTTGGGGACCGGCAATGAGCAGTTCTTC CASSLGTGNEQFF
TRBD2 . TRBJ2-7 TRBV5-4 TGTGCCAGCAGCTTGGTAGCGGGAGGGGACGAGCAGTACTTC CASSLVAGGDEQYF
. . TRBJ1-1 TRBV6-6 TGTGCCAGCAGTACCCCCCCAGGGAACACTGAAGCTTTCTTT CASSTPPGNTEAFF
. once TRBJ2-3 TRBV7-8 TGTGCCAGCAGTTACCTCGGGACTAGCACAGATACGCAGTATTTT CASSYLGTSTDTQYF
. . TRBJ1-1 TRBV12-3/TRBV12-4 TGTGCCAGCAGTTTTCAGGTTAACACTGAAGCTTTCTTT CASSFQVNTEAFF
. . TRBJ2-1 TRBV19 TGTGCCAGTAGTACCCGGGGGTTCTACAATGAGCAGTTCTTC CASSTRGFYNEQFF
TRBD1 . TRBJ2-1 TRBV28 TGTGCCAGCAGTTTATTAGGTGGACAGGGGGCGTTTATAGGGAATGAGCAGTTCTTC CASSLLGGQGAFIGNEQFF
. . TRBJ2-7 TRBV28 TGTGCCAGCAGTCTAACATGGGGGGAAAAATACTACGAGCAGTACTTC CASSLTWGEKYYEQYF
TRBD1 . TRBJ2-3 TRBV7-2 TGTGCCAGCAGCTGGGGACAGGGTTCATCCCCAGATACGCAGTATTTT CASSWGQGSSPDTQYF
. . TRBJ1-4 TRBV6-6 TGTGCCAGCAGAGGGACACGCGATAATGAAAAACTGTTTTTT CASRGTRDNEKLFF
TRBD1 . TRBJ2-5 TRBV18 TGTGCCAGCTCACCACGACAGGGCTTTGAGACCCAGTACTTC CASSPRQGFETQYF
. . TRBJ1-1 TRBV19 TGTGCCAGTAGTCCCTTTACACAGTTTTACACTGAAGCTTTCTTT CASSPFTQFYTEAFF
TRBD2 . TRBJ2-5 TRBV29-1 TGCAGCGTGGCCGGGACTAGCGGGAGAGAAGGGACCCAGTACTTC CSVAGTSGREGTQYF
. . TRBJ2-5 TRBV7-2 TGTGCCAGCAGCCCTATGCTGCGCCAAGAGACCCAGTACTTC CASSPMLRQETQYF
. few TRBJ1-6 TRBV6-1 TGTGCCAGCAGTGAAATCGGTCGCCTGAGGACTTCACCCCTCCACTTT CASSEIGRLRTSPLHF
TRBD1 . TRBJ2-7 TRBV9 TGTGCCAGCAGCGTAGGGGATAGGGGGCATTACGAGCAGTACTTC CASSVGDRGHYEQYF
. once TRBJ1-5 TRBV11-2 TGTGCCAGCAGCGCCGCGGCCCCAGGGCCCCAGCATTTT CASSAAAPGPQHF
. once TRBJ1-1 TRBV3-1/TRBV3-2 TGTGCCAGCAGCCAAAATCCATGGAGAAGCGACACTGAAGCTTTCTTT CASSQNPWRSDTEAFF
TRBD2 . TRBJ2-3 TRBV29-1 TGCAGCGTTGGCGGGAGAGTTACAGATACGCAGTATTTT CSVGGRVTDTQYF